The 32 T cell receptor beta chains presented below share a single source sample, sequenced in a study of CD8 T cells in ankylosing spondylitis. TCRdb recomputed calls from the 5' RACE reads with MiXCR, one row per CDR3 protein. The sample has roughly 230,000 distinct CDR3 sequences, 15% to 20% seen once. The material sequenced was blood, either unsorted or a sorted T cell fraction (not recorded which). The receptor source for this set is a male donor with ankylosing spondylitis or in good health (not recorded which).

The V call is TRBV9, the J call TRBJ2-2, with D perhaps being TRBD1 or TRBD2 (5 bases each). CDR1 is SGDLS, CDR2 YYNGEE, per germline. The ends were cut back, 1 base at V and 7 bases at J, with 11 bases in the middle. This CDR3 spans 14 amino acids. The CDR3 loop reads CASSVIGDGGELFF. CDR3 DNA sequence: TGTGCCAGCAGCGTAATTGGGGACGGCGGGGAGCTGTTTTTT.

This clonotype was seen ten or more times. V gene TRBV2 combines with J gene TRBJ2-7; 8 nucleotides agree with TRBD2. CDR1 SNHLY and CDR2 FYNNEI come from the germline V gene. After removal of 7 bases from V and 1 base from J, the junction contained 3 bases not matched to a gene. The CDR3 is 13 residues long. CDR3: CASTLADSYEQYF. CDR3 DNA: TGTGCCAGCACACTAGCGGATTCCTACGAGCAGTACTTC. The full variable domain, in which reference TRBV2 and TRBJ2-7 provide the parts outside the CDR3, is EPEVTQTPSHQVTQMGQEVILRCVPISNHLYFYWYRQILGQKVEFLVSFYNNEISEKSEIFDDQFSVERPDGSNFTLKIRSTKLEDSAMYFCASTLADSYEQYFGPGTRLTVT.

As regards this clonotype: This may arise from a read error, as a much more abundant clone is one base away. V gene TRBV15 combines with J gene TRBJ2-1; 9 positions agree with TRBD2. The CDR3 runs to 16 residues. Germline CDR1 LNHNV, CDR2 YYDKDF (reference sequence). CDR3: CATSRGAGGSSNEQFF. CDR3 sequence (DNA): TGTGCCACCAGCAGAGGAGCGGGAGGATCCTCCAATGAGCAGTTCTTC.

This clonotype was observed a few times. The V gene is TRBV29-1, the J gene TRBJ2-1, with D unresolved. The CDR3 consists of 10 residues. The ends were cut back, 7 bases at V and 5 bases at J, with 6 bases in the middle. Germline lookup yields CDR1 SQVTM and CDR2 ANQGSEA. DNA for the CDR3: TGCAGCGCTCTTCACAATGAGCAGTTCTTC. Translating gives CSALHNEQFF.

This chain uses TRBV27 with TRBJ1-5, with D unclear. The CDR3 has 16 residues. Germline V gives CDR1 MNHEY, CDR2 SMNVEV (reference sequence). V was shortened by 4 bases and J by 2 bases, with 15 bases between the two germline ends. The CDR3 is CASSSLLDLGNQPQHF. The CDR3 region has the DNA TGTGCCAGCAGTTCCCTATTGGATTTAGGCAATCAGCCCCAGCATTTT.

This chain connects TRBV15 to TRBJ2-7, with a weak D call TRBD2 (6 bases). Germline loops: CDR1 LNHNV, CDR2 YYDKDF (reference sequence). The ends were cut back, 3 bases at V and 7 bases at J, with 16 bases in the middle. This CDR3 has 14 residues. The CDR3 coding sequence is TGTGCCACCAGCAGTGGGTATGGAGGGAATGAGCAGTACTTC. Its translation is CATSSGYGGNEQYF.

The V call is TRBV7-9, the J call TRBJ1-2; D is undetermined. CDR3 length equals 13 residues. Trimming left V 3 bases short and J 6 bases short, with 11 bases between. CDR1 is SEHNR and CDR2 is FQNEAQ in the germline V gene (reference sequence). The CDR3 DNA reads as TGTGCCAGCAGCTTGCCTACCCGGAATGGCTACACCTTC. It specifies CASSLPTRNGYTF.

The chain joins TRBV5-4 to TRBJ1-4; tentative D call: TRBD1 (6 bases). The V gene's germline CDR1 is SGHNT and CDR2 YYREEE (reference sequence). The V gene lost 8 bases and the J gene lost 6 bases, with 11 bases spanning the gap. The CDR3 extends over 12 amino acids. CDR3 nucleotides: TGTGCCAGTAAGGGGGGCGATGAAAAACTGTTTTTT. Its protein is CASKGGDEKLFF.

This clonotype was detected only a few times. J is TRBJ2-7 and V is TRBV4-1; 8 bases fit TRBD2. CDR1 MGHRA and CDR2 YSYEKL come from the germline V gene. There are 15 residues in the CDR3. The V segment lost 1 base and the J segment 4 bases; nucleotides outside the gene matches: 6. The CDR3 nucleotides are TGCGCCAGCAGCCAAGTGAACCTAGCGGGTTACGAGCAGTACTTC. This gives the protein CASSQVNLAGYEQYF.

CDR3 residues: CASSKRGTGTSSGELFF. CDR3 DNA: TGTGCCAGCAGCAAAAGGGGGACCGGGACTAGCTCCGGGGAGCTGTTTTTT. This chain joins TRBV21-1 and TRBJ2-2; no check of the table's D call, TRBD2, against the DNA was made. TRBV21-1 is a listed pseudogene. This CDR3 comprises 17 residues.

This clonotype was seen many times. The gene calls are TRBV4-1 and TRBJ2-1; TRBD1 matches 7 bases. This CDR3 region has 15 residues. Per the germline V gene, CDR1 is MGHRA and CDR2 is YSYEKL. Trimming cost V 0 bases and J 8 bases; bases outside gene matches: 7. This chain's CDR3 is CASSQDQGVGYEQFF. The CDR3 DNA sequence: TGCGCCAGCAGCCAAGATCAGGGGGTGGGCTATGAGCAGTTCTTC.

The rearrangement uses TRBV4-3 and TRBJ2-7; D might be TRBD2 (6 bases). V gave up 4 bases and J gave up 7 bases, with 14 bases separating them. The germline CDR1 and CDR2 sequences are LGHNA and YSLEER. The length of the CDR3 is 13 residues. CDR3 loop: CASSPRAAGEQYF. The CDR3 DNA reads TGCGCCAGCAGCCCCCGGGCTGCGGGGGAGCAGTACTTC.

This clonotype was found once. The chain recombines TRBV7-2 with TRBJ2-7, with D unresolved. This CDR3 region has 15 residues. V lost 5 bases and J 3 bases, leaving 17 bases between the germline ends. Germline V gene data show CDR1 as SGHTA and CDR2 as FQGNSA. This CDR3 is CASSLYVGSFYEQYF. In DNA, the CDR3 is TGTGCCAGCAGCCTCTACGTGGGCTCATTCTACGAGCAGTACTTC.

Only a few counts were recorded for this clonotype. The chain couples TRBV27 to TRBJ1-1, with a tentative D call TRBD1 (5 bases). The germline CDR1 and CDR2 sequences are MNHEY and SMNVEV (reference sequence). The length of the CDR3 is 13 residues. V lost 3 bases and J 6 bases, leaving 11 bases between the germline ends. The CDR3 DNA follows: TGTGCCAGCAGTTTTGGGGTGGGGGCTGAAGCTTTCTTT. Residues: CASSFGVGAEAFF.

V and J are TRBV12-3 or TRBV12-4 and TRBJ2-4; D remains ambiguous. V dropped 6 bases and J dropped 1 base, with 13 bases sitting between them. The CDR3 runs 15 residues. The CDR3, as DNA: TGTGCCAGCAGCCCTATATCACCGGCCAAAAACATTCAGTACTTC. Its protein product is CASSPISPAKNIQYF.

This chain links TRBV14 with TRBJ2-1; 10 bases match TRBD1. Trimming cost V 3 bases and J 8 bases; bases outside gene matches: 4. The V gene's germline CDR1 is SGHDN and CDR2 FVKESK. This CDR3 contains 14 residues. CDR3 sequence (DNA): TGTGCCAGCAGCCAGGGACAGGGGTTTTATGAGCAGTTCTTC. Protein: CASSQGQGFYEQFF.

The chain links TRBV11-2 to TRBJ2-5; 9 nucleotides line up with TRBD2. CDR3 length equals 14 residues. V was clipped by 5 bases and J by 4 bases; unmatched bases: 5. Germline V gene lookup returns CDR1 SGHAT and CDR2 FQNNGV. The CDR3 loop is CASSLQAGGETQYF. The CDR3 nucleotides are TGTGCCAGCAGCCTACAAGCGGGAGGAGAGACCCAGTACTTC.

The V call is TRBV5-1, the J call TRBJ2-7; tentatively, D is TRBD1 (6 bases). In germline, CDR1 is SGHRS, CDR2 YFSETQ. The CDR3 contains 17 residues. Trimming removed 0 bases at V and 0 bases at J, with 16 bases between. CDR3: CASSLGPTGTYSYEQYF. The CDR3 DNA reads as TGCGCCAGCAGCTTGGGACCGACAGGAACGTACTCCTACGAGCAGTACTTC. The full variable domain, rest sourced from reference TRBV5-1 and TRBJ2-7, is KAGVTQTPRYLIKTRGQQVTLSCSPISGHRSVSWYQQTPGQGLQFLFEYFSETQRNKGNFPGRFSGRQFSNSRSEMNVSTLELGDSALYLCASSLGPTGTYSYEQYFGPGTRLTVT.

This clonotype was counted between two and nine times. The chain employs TRBV9 and TRBJ2-1; 10 positions match TRBD1. Germline assignment: CDR1 SGDLS and CDR2 YYNGEE. The CDR3 is 15 residues long. Trimming removed 5 bases from V and 9 bases from J; junction bases left unmatched: 11. The CDR3, as DNA: TGTGCCAGCAGGGCCGGGACAGGGGTAGGTAGTGAGCAGTTCTTC. This gives the protein CASRAGTGVGSEQFF.

This clonotype was counted many times. CDR3 amino acids: CASSLGTSVLTGELFF. The DNA of the CDR3 is TGTGCCAGCAGCTTGGGGACTAGCGTTTTAACCGGGGAGCTGTTTTTT. The chain has TRBV7-2 and TRBJ2-2; TRBD2 agrees at 10 bases. V was clipped by 3 bases and J by 5 bases; unmatched bases: 6. This CDR3 has 16 amino acids. Germline CDR1 is SGHTA and CDR2 is FQGNSA.

The sample holds many counts of this clonotype. The V call is TRBV15, the J call TRBJ2-1, with 8 positions matching TRBD2. The V and J ends lost 2 bases and 2 bases, in that order; junction bases with no gene match: 8. The CDR3 extends over 17 amino acids. CDR1 and CDR2 from the germline V gene are LNHNV and YYDKDF (reference sequence). CDR3 sequence: CATSRNLAGPPYNEQFF. The CDR3 DNA is TGTGCCACCAGCAGAAACCTAGCGGGCCCGCCCTACAATGAGCAGTTCTTC.

The rearrangement joins TRBV5-1 to TRBJ2-2, with 11 nucleotides matching TRBD2. Germline V CDR1 and CDR2: SGHRS, YFSETQ. This CDR3 has 15 amino acids. V lost 4 bases to trimming and J lost 8 bases; unmatched junction nucleotides: 7. CDR3 coding DNA: TGCGCCAGCAGCCCGACTAGCGGGACTGCTGGGGAGCTGTTTTTT. Protein sequence: CASSPTSGTAGELFF.

The J gene is TRBJ2-1, the V gene TRBV12-3 or TRBV12-4, with D unclear. V dropped 4 bases and J dropped 0 bases, with 13 bases sitting between them. This CDR3 is 16 amino acids long. CDR3 DNA: TGTGCCAGCAGTTGGCAGGATATTCGCTCCTACAATGAGCAGTTCTTC. As protein: CASSWQDIRSYNEQFF.

This clonotype turned up a few times. This sequence joins TRBV29-1 and TRBJ2-1, with 7 bases fitting TRBD2. This CDR3 comprises 15 residues. Trimming at V came to 6 bases and at J to 1 base, leaving 9 bases not matched to a gene. Germline-derived CDR1 and CDR2 are SQVTM and ANQGSEA. The CDR3 DNA is TGCAGCGTGAACCCTAGCGGACCTTCCTACAATGAGCAGTTCTTC. Protein sequence: CSVNPSGPSYNEQFF.

This chain joins TRBV10-3 and TRBJ2-1, with D possibly TRBD2 on 5 matching bases. Trimming took 5 bases from V and 4 from J, leaving 9 bases between them. Germline values: CDR1 ENHRY, CDR2 SYGVKD. The CDR3 covers 13 residues. The CDR3 region is CAISHGEYNEQFF. As DNA, the CDR3 is TGTGCCATCAGTCACGGGGAATACAATGAGCAGTTCTTC.

A few counts support this clonotype. V gene TRBV27 combines with J gene TRBJ2-7; possibly TRBD2 for D (6 bases). This CDR3 is built from 13 residues. The V end lost 3 bases, the J end lost 6 bases, and 12 bases lay between the germline ends. Germline loops: CDR1 MNHEY, CDR2 SMNVEV (reference sequence). CDR3 in amino acids: CASSLGLEVEQYF. In DNA form, the CDR3 reads TGTGCCAGCAGTTTGGGACTTGAGGTCGAGCAGTACTTC.

The chain recombines TRBV7-8 with TRBJ2-3; TRBD2 matches 12 bases. The germline CDR1 and CDR2 sequences are SGHVS and FQNEAQ. Trimming at V came to 2 bases and at J to 6 bases, leaving 3 bases not matched to a gene. The CDR3 has 15 residues. In DNA, the CDR3 is TGTGCCAGCAGCTTAACTAGCGGGAGGTTGGATACGCAGTATTTT. This codes for CASSLTSGRLDTQYF.

Concerning this clonotype itself: At one of its ends the junction is not consistent with the germline gene, which may arise from a read error. This chain joins TRBV4-1 and TRBJ2-5; the D call may be TRBD1 or TRBD2 (5 bases each). Germline V gives CDR1 MGHRA, CDR2 YSYEKL. The CDR3 has 14 residues. The CDR3 bases are TGCGCCAGCAGACAAGAATTGGGGGAAGAGACCCAGTACTTC. Its protein is CASRQELGEETQYF.

This clonotype was counted ten times or more. The chain uses TRBV10-3 and TRBJ2-2; 9 bases are a match to TRBD2. The CDR3 is 16 residues long. CDR1 is ENHRY and CDR2 is SYGVKD in the germline V gene. The junction had 5 bases not matched to a gene; V was cut back by 0 bases and J by 6 bases. The CDR3 DNA sequence: TGTGCCATCAGTGAGTCGAAGGGACTAGCCTCCGGGGAGCTGTTTTTT. This gives the protein CAISESKGLASGELFF.

This clonotype was counted between two and nine times. This chain joins TRBV6-1 and TRBJ2-7; TRBD2 matches at 12 bases. CDR1 and CDR2 from the germline V gene are MNHNS and SASEGT. After removal of 6 bases from V and 4 bases from J, the junction contained 4 bases not matched to a gene. The CDR3 is 14 residues long. The CDR3 here is CASRKTSGRYEQYF. The DNA for the CDR3 is TGTGCCAGCAGGAAAACTAGCGGGAGGTACGAGCAGTACTTC.

Here the CDR3 reads CASSHGSGYEQYF. The CDR3 DNA reads as TGCGCCAGCAGCCATGGGAGCGGGTACGAGCAGTACTTC. The chain carries TRBV4-3 and TRBJ2-7, with a tentative D call TRBD2 (6 bases). Germline V gene lookup returns CDR1 LGHNA and CDR2 YSLEER. The CDR3 runs to 13 residues. V lost 3 bases, J lost 4 bases, and 10 bases lay in between.

This rearrangement joins TRBV18 to TRBJ2-7, with 12 nucleotides matching TRBD1. The V gene's germline CDR1 is KGHSH and CDR2 LQKENI. The J segment lost 6 bases and the V segment lost 0 bases, leaving 3 bases of the junction unmatched. This CDR3 is 15 amino acids long. The CDR3 protein is CASSPPGTGGLEQYF. CDR3 in DNA: TGTGCCAGCTCACCACCGGGGACAGGGGGCCTCGAGCAGTACTTC.